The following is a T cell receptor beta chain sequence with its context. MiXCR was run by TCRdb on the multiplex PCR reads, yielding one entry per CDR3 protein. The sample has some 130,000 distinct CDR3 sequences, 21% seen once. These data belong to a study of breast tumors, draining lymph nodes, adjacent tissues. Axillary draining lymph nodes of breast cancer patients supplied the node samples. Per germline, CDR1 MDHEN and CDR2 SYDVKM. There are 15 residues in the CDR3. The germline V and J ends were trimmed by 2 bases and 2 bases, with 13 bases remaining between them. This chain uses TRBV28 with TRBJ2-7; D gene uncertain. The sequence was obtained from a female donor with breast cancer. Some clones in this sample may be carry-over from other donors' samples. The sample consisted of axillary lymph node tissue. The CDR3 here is CASSLDMGYTYEQYF. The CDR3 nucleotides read TGTGCCAGCAGTTTAGACATGGGGTACACCTACGAGCAGTACTTC.